The 24 T cell receptor beta chains given below trace back to one sample, sequenced in a study of shared clonotypes between healthy human individuals. TCRdb's copy holds only in-frame clones and misses some; the assay was immunoSEQ multiplex PCR. The sample yields some 2.4 million clones, under 95% seen once. The sequenced material came from naive CD4+ T cells from PBMCs. Regarding subset: CD45RA+ positively selected. These receptors were collected from a young man in good health. Some clones in this sample may be carry-over from other donors' samples.

This chain connects TRBV2 to TRBJ1-2; possibly TRBD1 for D (5 bases). Germline lookup yields CDR1 SNHLY and CDR2 FYNNEI. V lost 6 bases and J 4 bases, leaving 9 bases between the germline ends. CDR3 length: 12 residues. The CDR3 spells CASRDDSYGYTF. CDR3 in DNA: TGTGCCAGCAGGGACGACAGCTATGGCTACACCTTC. The full variable domain, in which reference TRBV2 and TRBJ1-2 provide the parts outside the CDR3, is EPEVTQTPSHQVTQMGQEVILRCVPISNHLYFYWYRQILGQKVEFLVSFYNNEISEKSEIFDDQFSVERPDGSNFTLKIRSTKLEDSAMYFCASRDDSYGYTFGSGTRLTVV.

The genes are TRBV5-1 and TRBJ2-3; TRBD2 aligns across 13 bases. The CDR3 consists of 15 residues. Germline V CDR1 and CDR2: SGHRS, YFSETQ. V was pared by 5 bases and J by 4 bases, with 4 bases of the junction left unmatched. The CDR3: CASSNGLAGADTQYF. In DNA form, the CDR3 reads TGCGCCAGCAGTAACGGACTAGCGGGAGCAGATACGCAGTATTTT.

The chain couples TRBV7-3 to TRBJ2-1; D may be TRBD2 (6 bases). The germline V gene encodes CDR1 SGHTA and CDR2 FQGTGA. The V gene lost 5 bases and the J gene lost 13 bases, with 18 bases spanning the gap. This CDR3 has 13 residues. DNA for the CDR3: TGTGCCAGCAGCCTAAGGAGGGACTCGGACCAGTTCTTC. This sequence encodes CASSLRRDSDQFF.

This chain uses TRBV28 with TRBJ2-7; tentative D call: TRBD2 (6 bases). This CDR3 contains 14 residues. Trimming shortened V by 3 bases and J by 2 bases, and 11 bases separated the two germline ends. CDR1 is MDHEN and CDR2 is SYDVKM in the germline V gene. CDR3: CASSLGGLTYEQYF. CDR3 sequence (DNA): TGTGCCAGCAGTTTGGGGGGTCTCACCTACGAGCAGTACTTC.

CDR3 protein: CASTVTNTGELFF. CDR3 nucleotides: TGTGCCAGTACGGTTACGAACACCGGGGAGCTGTTTTTT. V and J are TRBV19 and TRBJ2-2; D unresolved. The V end was cut by 7 bases, the J end by 0 bases, with 6 bases between. Germline V gene sequence: CDR1 LNHDA, CDR2 SQIVND (reference sequence). This CDR3 region has 13 residues.

The rearrangement links TRBV7-2 to TRBJ2-1; 8 nucleotides align to TRBD2. The J segment lost 2 bases and the V segment lost 1 base, leaving 4 bases of the junction unmatched. CDR3 length equals 16 residues. CDR1 and CDR2 from the germline V gene are SGHTA and FQGNSA. Written as DNA, the CDR3 is TGTGCCAGCAGCTTAGGAATAGCGGGAACCTACAATGAGCAGTTCTTC. This sequence encodes CASSLGIAGTYNEQFF.

The J gene is TRBJ1-6, the V gene TRBV28, with D possibly matching TRBD1 (5 bases). Trimming stripped 7 bases from V and 7 bases from J, with 17 bases between. Germline V gene data show CDR1 as MDHEN and CDR2 as SYDVKM. This CDR3 is 15 amino acids long. CDR3 DNA: TGTGCCAGCACTACTGGGGCTGGGGGGAATTCACCCCTCCACTTT. This codes for CASTTGAGGNSPLHF.

This chain uses TRBV19 with TRBJ2-2; D gene uncertain. Between the trimmed V and J ends, which lost 7 bases and 0 bases, there was a span of 15 bases. The CDR3 is 16 amino acids. CDR1 is LNHDA, CDR2 SQIVND, per germline (reference sequence). CDR3 sequence reads: CASTHLSSPNTGELFF. For the CDR3, the DNA is TGTGCCAGTACCCATTTGAGTTCGCCGAACACCGGGGAGCTGTTTTTT.

The CDR3 here is CASSPDTIRSSGNTIYF. The CDR3, as DNA: TGTGCCAGCAGCCCGGACACCATACGCTCCTCTGGAAACACCATATATTTT. This chain links TRBV9 with TRBJ1-3, with D perhaps TRBD1 (5 bases). Trimming stripped 4 bases from V and 0 bases from J, with 17 bases between. Germline V gene data show CDR1 as SGDLS and CDR2 as YYNGEE. The CDR3 covers 17 residues.

V gene TRBV18 combines with J gene TRBJ1-2; the D gene is possibly TRBD1 (5 bases). The CDR3 length is 15 residues. V lost 0 bases, J lost 7 bases, and 15 bases lay in between. The germline CDR1 and CDR2 sequences are KGHSH and LQKENI. The CDR3 here is CASSPPTREGGGYTF. In DNA, the CDR3 is TGTGCCAGCTCACCACCTACCAGGGAGGGCGGTGGCTACACCTTC.

The CDR3 protein is CASSLEGGVDEQFF. The CDR3 DNA follows: TGCGCCAGCAGCTTGGAGGGAGGTGTGGATGAGCAGTTCTTC. The V gene is TRBV5-1, the J gene TRBJ2-1; TRBD2 might be the D (6 bases). Germline CDR1 and CDR2: SGHRS and YFSETQ. Trimming removed 0 bases at V and 8 bases at J, with 12 bases between. The CDR3 runs to 14 residues.

J is TRBJ1-3 and V is TRBV7-2, with D unresolved. The CDR3 runs 15 residues. Trimming pared 1 base from V and 3 bases from J, leaving 10 bases between. Germline CDR1 and CDR2: SGHTA and FQGNSA. DNA of the CDR3: TGTGCCAGCAGCTTAGAGTGGGCCGTTGGAAACACCATATATTTT. Translating gives CASSLEWAVGNTIYF. Together with reference TRBV7-2 and TRBJ1-3, the CDR3 gives the full variable domain: GAGVSQSPSNKVTEKGKDVELRCDPISGHTALYWYRQSLGQGLEFLIYFQGNSAPDKSGLPSDRFSAERTGGSVSTLTIQRTQQEDSAVYLCASSLEWAVGNTIYFGEGSWLTVV.

V gene TRBV9 combines with J gene TRBJ1-6; D is possibly TRBD1 (5 bases). The V gene lost 1 base and the J gene lost 8 bases, with 10 bases spanning the gap. CDR1 is SGDLS and CDR2 is YYNGEE in the germline V gene. CDR3 length equals 14 residues. CDR3 in amino acids: CASSVFDRDSPLHF. CDR3 bases: TGTGCCAGCAGCGTATTCGACAGAGATTCACCCCTCCACTTT.

The chain couples TRBV5-6 to TRBJ2-7; TRBD2 matches at 11 bases. The trim removed 0 bases at V and 6 bases at J, leaving 8 bases unmatched. The CDR3 has 16 residues. CDR1 is SGHDT and CDR2 is YYEEEE in the germline V gene. CDR3 coding DNA: TGTGCCAGCAGCTTGGTAGCGGGAGGGCCTCGTGTCGAGCAGTACTTC. Amino acids: CASSLVAGGPRVEQYF.

The V and J genes are TRBV9 and TRBJ1-1, with D tentatively TRBD1 (5 bases). CDR3 length: 15 residues. Germline V gene sequence: CDR1 SGDLS, CDR2 YYNGEE. Trimming removed 1 base at V and 6 bases at J, with 16 bases between. The CDR3: CASSVPPQGRAEAFF. DNA for the CDR3: TGTGCCAGCAGCGTACCTCCCCAGGGACGGGCTGAAGCTTTCTTT.

The rearrangement joins TRBV5-6 to TRBJ1-2; 7 nucleotides line up with TRBD1. Per germline, CDR1 SGHDT and CDR2 YYEEEE. CDR3 length: 13 residues. J gave up 8 bases and V 5 bases, and 9 bases lay outside the gene matches. CDR3 protein: CASSLNRGRGYTF. In DNA, the CDR3 is TGTGCCAGCAGTTTGAACAGGGGACGCGGCTACACCTTC. The complete variable domain, with remaining parts taken from reference TRBV5-6 and TRBJ1-2, reads DAGVTQSPTHLIKTRGQQVTLRCSPKSGHDTVSWYQQALGQGPQFIFQYYEEEERQRGNFPDRFSGHQFPNYSSELNVNALLLGDSALYLCASSLNRGRGYTFGSGTRLTVV.

The chain joins TRBV19 to TRBJ1-5; the match to TRBD1 covers 10 bases. V shed 7 bases and J 0 bases; nucleotides not matched to a gene: 6. Germline V gene lookup returns CDR1 LNHDA and CDR2 SQIVND (reference sequence). This CDR3 has 16 amino acids. The CDR3: CASTQTGGTSNQPQHF. Here the CDR3 DNA reads TGTGCCAGTACCCAGACAGGGGGCACTAGCAATCAGCCCCAGCATTTT.

CDR3 in amino acids: CASSLVAGGNEAFF. DNA of the CDR3: TGTGCCAGCAGCTTAGTGGCAGGGGGCAATGAAGCTTTCTTT. The chain uses TRBV7-9 and TRBJ1-1; 8 bases are shared with TRBD1. Germline V lookup: CDR1 SEHNR, CDR2 FQNEAQ (reference sequence). This CDR3 is built from 14 residues. The V segment lost 1 base and the J segment 7 bases; nucleotides outside the gene matches: 5.

The chain uses TRBV5-1 and TRBJ2-7; 7 bases map to TRBD1. Germline V gives CDR1 SGHRS, CDR2 YFSETQ. V gave up 3 bases and J gave up 0 bases; unmatched junction bases: 6. The CDR3 is 15 residues long. CDR3 amino acids: CASSSTGQISYEQYF. In nucleotides, the CDR3 is TGCGCCAGCAGCTCGACGGGACAGATCTCCTACGAGCAGTACTTC.

The chain links TRBV20-1 to TRBJ2-3; D unclear. From germline, CDR1 is DFQATT and CDR2 SNEGSKA (reference sequence). This CDR3 has 10 residues. V was shortened by 8 bases and J by 4 bases, with 7 bases between the two germline ends. The CDR3 reads CSTESDTQYF. CDR3 DNA: TGCAGTACGGAGTCAGATACGCAGTATTTT.

V usage is TRBV6-5 and J usage is TRBJ2-7; tentatively, D is TRBD2 (6 bases). The CDR3 sequence is 15 residues long. Trimming cost V 4 bases and J 6 bases, with 19 bases left between them. In germline, CDR1 is MNHEY, CDR2 SVGAGI. The CDR3 region is CASSFWNGGEAEQYF. The CDR3 DNA reads as TGTGCCAGCAGTTTCTGGAACGGAGGGGAAGCCGAGCAGTACTTC.

V is TRBV27 and J is TRBJ1-6; D uncertain. The germline V and J ends were trimmed by 2 bases and 14 bases, with 7 bases remaining between them. Germline V gives CDR1 MNHEY, CDR2 SMNVEV (reference sequence). This CDR3 spans 11 amino acids. CDR3 in amino acids: CASSLSGTLHF. The CDR3 coding sequence is TGTGCCAGCAGTTTAAGTGGCACCCTCCACTTT.

The CDR3 coding sequence is TGTGCCAGCAGTCCCCCCCAGGGGACTGGCTACACCTTC. Encoded protein: CASSPPQGTGYTF. The chain joins TRBV28 to TRBJ1-2, with a tentative D call TRBD1 (6 bases). Germline values: CDR1 MDHEN, CDR2 SYDVKM. The CDR3 has 13 amino acids. The germline V and J ends were trimmed by 5 bases and 7 bases, with 14 bases remaining between them.

The chain links TRBV14 to TRBJ2-6, with a tentative D call TRBD2 (5 bases). CDR1 is SGHDN and CDR2 is FVKESK in the germline V gene. The V end lost 1 base, the J end lost 0 bases, and 13 bases lay between the germline ends. The CDR3 contains 18 residues. The CDR3 DNA sequence: TGTGCCAGCAGCCAAGTAGGGAGCCTCTACTCTGGGGCCAACGTCCTGACTTTC. This translates into CASSQVGSLYSGANVLTF.